The TCR beta chain under discussion was sequenced for a study of T cells after yellow fever vaccination. Study in general: Researchers used SMART-Seq v4 Ultra Low Input to prepare fractions that had low cell numbers.

J lost 7 bases, V lost 7 bases, and 9 bases had no gene match. The germline gives CDR1 MGHRA, CDR2 YSYEKL. The CDR3 consists of 13 residues. General study findings and limits: Once the booster was given, most primary-vaccination clones reappeared, at just under 98% for CD4 and over 70% for CD8.

This clonotype was picked up a small number of times. What it binds is unknown. One entry per CDR3 protein results from TCRdb running MiXCR on the 5' RACE reads. The repertoire holds approximately 160,000 distinct CDR3 sequences, with around 8.5% as singletons. The input for sequencing was CD8+ T cells sorted from PBMCs, taken 45 days after the yellow fever booster vaccination. The chain joins TRBV4-1 to TRBJ2-5; TRBD1 matches at 7 bases. The TCR comes from a man between 18 and 29 years old who received the YFV17D yellow fever vaccine. The CDR3 nucleotides read TGCGCCAGCACTTCAGGGGGAATAGGGACCCAGTACTTC. Protein sequence: CASTSGGIGTQYF.